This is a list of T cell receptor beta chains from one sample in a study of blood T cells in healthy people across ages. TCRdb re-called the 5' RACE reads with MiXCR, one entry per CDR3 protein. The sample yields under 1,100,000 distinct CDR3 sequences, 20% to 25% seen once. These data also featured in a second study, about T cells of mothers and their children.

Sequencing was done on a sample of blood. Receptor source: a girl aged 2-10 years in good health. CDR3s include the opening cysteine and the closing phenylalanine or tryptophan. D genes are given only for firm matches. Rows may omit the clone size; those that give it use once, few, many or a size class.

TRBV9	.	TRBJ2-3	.	CASSEGYWDTQYF	TGTGCCAGCAGCGAGGGTTACTGGGATACGCAGTATTTT
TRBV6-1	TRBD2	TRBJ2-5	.	CASSPGTRWTETQYF	TGTGCCAGCAGTCCTGGGACTAGGTGGACGGAGACCCAGTACTTC
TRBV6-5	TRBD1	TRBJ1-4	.	CASSIGTGSEKLFF	TGTGCCAGCAGTATCGGGACAGGGAGTGAAAAACTGTTTTTT
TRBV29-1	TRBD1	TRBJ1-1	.	CSVGPGQGGTEAFF	TGCAGCGTGGGACCTGGCCAGGGGGGGACTGAAGCTTTCTTT
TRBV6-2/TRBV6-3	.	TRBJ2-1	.	CASSYSDFPNEQFF	TGTGCCAGCAGTTATTCGGACTTCCCCAATGAGCAGTTCTTC
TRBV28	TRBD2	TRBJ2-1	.	CASSSAGLAGGASEQFF	TGTGCCAGCAGTTCAGCAGGACTAGCGGGAGGAGCTAGCGAGCAGTTCTTC
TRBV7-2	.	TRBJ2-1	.	CASSLDRFGRYGDEQFF	TGTGCCAGCAGCTTAGATAGATTTGGTCGTTACGGGGATGAGCAGTTCTTC
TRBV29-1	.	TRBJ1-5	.	CSVAGTGNRPQHF	TGCAGCGTCGCCGGAACAGGCAATCGGCCCCAGCATTTT
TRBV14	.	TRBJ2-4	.	CASSQKTLDIQYF	TGTGCCAGCAGCCAGAAGACTTTAGACATTCAGTACTTC
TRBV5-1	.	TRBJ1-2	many	CASSWDTNYGYTF	TGCGCCAGCAGCTGGGACACTAACTATGGCTACACCTTC
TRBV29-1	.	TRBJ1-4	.	CSARGADEKLFF	TGCAGCGCTCGGGGGGCCGATGAAAAACTGTTTTTT
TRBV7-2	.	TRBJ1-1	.	CASSAQGSGNTEAFF	TGTGCCAGCAGCGCTCAAGGGTCGGGGAACACTGAAGCTTTCTTT
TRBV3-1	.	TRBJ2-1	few	CTSRHRGITYNEPFF	TGTACCAGCAGGCACCGGGGAATAACATACAATGAGCCGTTCTTC
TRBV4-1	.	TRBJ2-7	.	CASSQEKGRLTYEQYF	TGCGCCAGCAGCCAAGAAAAGGGCAGGTTAACCTACGAGCAGTACTTC
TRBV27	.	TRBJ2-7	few	CASSLGIGSPGHYF	TGTGCCAGCAGTTTAGGGATTGGATCTCCGGGACATTACTTC
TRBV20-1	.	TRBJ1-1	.	CSARDRISTEAFF	TGCAGTGCTAGAGACAGGATTTCCACTGAAGCTTTCTTT
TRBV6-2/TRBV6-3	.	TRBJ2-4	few	CASGFLNIQYF	TGTGCCAGCGGCTTCTTGAACATTCAGTACTTC
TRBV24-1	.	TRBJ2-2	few	CATSDPHTGELFF	TGTGCCACCAGTGACCCACACACCGGGGAGCTGTTTTTT
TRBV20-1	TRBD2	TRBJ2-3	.	CSARELREGPDTQYF	TGCAGTGCTAGAGAACTACGGGAGGGCCCAGATACGCAGTATTTT
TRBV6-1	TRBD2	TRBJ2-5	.	CASRAGWQETQYF	TGTGCCAGCAGAGCGGGGTGGCAAGAGACCCAGTACTTC
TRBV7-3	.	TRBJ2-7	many	CASSPTGDYEQYF	TGCGCCAGCAGCCCTACGGGGGACTACGAGCAGTACTTC
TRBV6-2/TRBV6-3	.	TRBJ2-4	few	CASSYSALRQILAKNIQYF	TGTGCCAGCAGTTACTCGGCCCTCCGACAGATTCTAGCCAAAAACATTCAGTACTTC
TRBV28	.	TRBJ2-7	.	CASSPPGSKRDEQYF	TGTGCCAGCAGTCCCCCCGGGTCAAAAAGAGACGAGCAGTACTTC
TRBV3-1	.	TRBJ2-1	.	CASSQSSAANEQFF	TGTGCCAGCAGCCAAAGTTCCGCCGCCAATGAGCAGTTCTTC
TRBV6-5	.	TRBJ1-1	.	CASRGYFEAFF	TGTGCCAGCCGGGGCTATTTTGAAGCTTTCTTT